One and the same sample provided the 21 T cell receptor beta chains below, sequenced in a study of blood T cell repertoires in COVID-19. Method: immunoSEQ multiplex PCR; TCRdb's copy keeps in-frame clones and lacks some. The table has about 47,000 clones, around 85% seen once; the top ten hold under 30%. The sample consisted of peripheral blood. The receptors derive from a woman aged 80 or older with COVID-19, enrolled during active disease.

The rearrangement links TRBV3-1 (or the pseudogene TRBV3-2) to TRBJ2-3; 10 bases line up with TRBD2. The CDR3 runs 16 residues. The junction had 10 bases not matched to a gene; V was cut back by 6 bases and J by 4 bases. Germline CDR1 reads LGHDT; CDR2 reads YNNKEL (reference sequence). The CDR3 DNA reads as TGTGCCAGCAGTACTGCAGCGGGAGGGCCCGCAGATACGCAGTATTTT. It yields the protein CASSTAAGGPADTQYF.

The chain combines TRBV25-1 with TRBJ1-4; D might be TRBD1 (5 bases). CDR3 length equals 15 residues. Germline CDR1 reads MGHDK; CDR2 reads SYGVNS. The V and J ends lost 6 bases and 7 bases respectively, with 18 bases between them. The CDR3 region is CASSLTGGAGEKLFF. DNA for the CDR3: TGTGCCAGCAGCCTAACGGGCGGGGCGGGTGAAAAACTGTTTTTT. Drawing the rest from reference TRBV25-1 and TRBJ1-4, the complete variable domain is EADIYQTPRYLVIGTGKKITLECSQTMGHDKMYWYQQDPGMELHLIHYSYGVNSTEKGDLSSESTVSRIRTEHFPLTLESARPSHTSQYLCASSLTGGAGEKLFFGSGTQLSVL.

This clone was seen only a few times. The chain couples TRBV7-9 to TRBJ2-7; the D gene is possibly TRBD2 (5 bases). The CDR3 extends over 14 amino acids. V lost 4 bases and J 4 bases, leaving 14 bases between the germline ends. Germline V CDR1 and CDR2: SEHNR, FQNEAQ (reference sequence). The chain's CDR3 is CASSSEMGAYEQYF. In DNA form, the CDR3 reads TGTGCCAGCAGCTCCGAAATGGGAGCATACGAGCAGTACTTC. The full variable domain, its missing parts supplied by reference TRBV7-9 and TRBJ2-7, is DTGVSQNPRHKITKRGQNVTFRCDPISEHNRLYWYRQTLGQGPEFLTYFQNEAQLEKSRLLSDRFSAERPKGSFSTLEIQRTEQGDSAMYLCASSSEMGAYEQYFGPGTRLTVT.

The chain recombines TRBV3-1 (or the pseudogene TRBV3-2) with TRBJ2-2; a possible D gene is TRBD1 (5 bases). The V gene's germline CDR1 is LGHDT and CDR2 YNNKEL (reference sequence). This CDR3 spans 14 amino acids. Deletions cut 5 bases from V and 4 bases from J, with 11 bases between. CDR3 protein: CASSTGHFTGELFF. The CDR3, as DNA: TGTGCCAGCAGCACTGGACACTTCACCGGGGAGCTGTTTTTT.

The rearrangement links TRBV19 to TRBJ1-2, with 10 bases aligning to TRBD1. Germline CDR1 is LNHDA and CDR2 is SQIVND (reference sequence). CDR3 length: 16 amino acids. V lost 5 bases, J lost 1 base, and 7 bases stayed unmatched. The CDR3 coding sequence is TGTGCCAGTAGTGTCGCCGGGACAGGGGTTAACTATGGCTACACCTTC. This codes for CASSVAGTGVNYGYTF.

This chain links TRBV5-1 with TRBJ2-1, with D unclear. The length of the CDR3 is 14 residues. CDR1 is SGHRS, CDR2 YFSETQ, per germline. Trimming took 0 bases from V and 7 from J, leaving 11 bases between them. CDR3 nucleotides: TGCGCCAGCAGCTTGGGGGCCGTACAGAATGAGCAGTTCTTC. Translated, it gives CASSLGAVQNEQFF.

V is TRBV21-1 and J is TRBJ1-2. TRBV21-1 is an annotated pseudogene. This CDR3 is 9 amino acids long. As DNA, the CDR3 is TGTGCCAGCTTGAGTGGCTACACCTTC. Protein product: CASLSGYTF.

This clone was observed a handful of times. This chain connects TRBV4-1 to TRBJ1-1; TRBD1 aligns across 7 bases. J lost 7 bases, V lost 3 bases, and 8 bases had no gene match. The CDR3 covers 14 residues. CDR1 is MGHRA and CDR2 is YSYEKL in the germline V gene. The chain's CDR3 is CASSHPGQHFEAFF. DNA of the CDR3: TGCGCCAGCAGCCACCCGGGACAGCACTTTGAAGCTTTCTTT.

V is TRBV28 and J is TRBJ2-3, with TRBD2 matching 11 bases. The CDR3 contains 15 residues. The germline V gene encodes CDR1 MDHEN and CDR2 SYDVKM. The V gene end was trimmed by 6 bases and the J gene end by 5 bases; junction bases not matched to a gene: 7. The CDR3 reads CASSILAGGKDTQYF. As DNA, the CDR3 is TGTGCCAGCAGCATTTTAGCGGGAGGGAAAGATACGCAGTATTTT.

V is TRBV18 and J is TRBJ1-4; 7 nucleotides agree with TRBD1. With 3 bases clipped from V and 5 bases from J, the junction kept 0 bases outside the gene matches. This CDR3 region has 13 residues. Germline values: CDR1 KGHSH, CDR2 LQKENI. The chain's CDR3 is CASSPTGNEKLFF. CDR3 nucleotide sequence: TGTGCCAGCTCACCGACAGGGAATGAAAAACTGTTTTTT.

There are a few counts of this clone. V gene TRBV28 combines with J gene TRBJ1-2; TRBD1 aligns across 8 bases. Germline values: CDR1 MDHEN, CDR2 SYDVKM. After removal of 2 bases from V and 4 bases from J, the junction contained 3 bases not matched to a gene. The CDR3 consists of 14 residues. The CDR3 DNA is TGTGCCAGCAGTTTAGGAACAGGGGGCTATGGCTACACCTTC. Translated, it gives CASSLGTGGYGYTF.

The chain links TRBV24-1 to TRBJ1-1; D is unresolved. Deletions cut 2 bases from V and 10 bases from J, with 10 bases between. CDR1 is KGHDR and CDR2 is SFDVKD in the germline V gene. The CDR3 totals 12 residues. CDR3 protein: CATSDSVGRAFF. DNA for the CDR3: TGTGCCACCAGTGATTCAGTGGGGAGAGCTTTCTTT.

The gene calls are TRBV30 and TRBJ1-2, with TRBD1 matching 10 bases. CDR3 size: 14 residues. V gave up 3 bases and J gave up 1 base; unmatched junction bases: 2. In germline, CDR1 is GTSNPN, CDR2 SVGIG (reference sequence). The CDR3 loop reads CAWRGDRGNYGYTF. CDR3 DNA: TGTGCCTGGAGGGGGGACAGGGGTAACTATGGCTACACCTTC.

CDR3 loop: CASSPRVSGPSTDTQYF. For the CDR3, the DNA is TGTGCCAGCAGTCCGCGGGTTAGCGGGCCAAGCACAGATACGCAGTATTTT. The V call is TRBV27, the J call TRBJ2-3; 7 nucleotides align to TRBD2. V gave up 5 bases and J gave up 0 bases; unmatched junction bases: 11. CDR1 is MNHEY, CDR2 SMNVEV, per germline (reference sequence). The CDR3 covers 17 residues.

The V and J genes are TRBV12-5 and TRBJ2-7, with 8 positions matching TRBD2. Germline CDR1 reads LGHNT; CDR2 reads FRNRAP. This CDR3 spans 17 amino acids. The V and J ends lost 0 bases and 2 bases, in that order; junction bases with no gene match: 9. The CDR3 DNA follows: TGTGCTAGTGGTTTGGTATTCTATCGGGGGGGGCCCTACGAGCAGTACTTC. Translation gives CASGLVFYRGGPYEQYF.

The V call is TRBV6-2 or TRBV6-3, the J call TRBJ1-1, with D perhaps matching TRBD1 (6 bases). In germline, CDR1 is MNHEY, CDR2 SVGEGT. This CDR3 has 16 residues. V lost 6 bases and J 2 bases, leaving 19 bases between the germline ends. CDR3 sequence (DNA): TGTGCCAGCAGCTGGAGGCAGGGGTTCCCCAACACTGAAGCTTTCTTT. Its protein product is CASSWRQGFPNTEAFF.

The V call is TRBV6-5, the J call TRBJ1-6; TRBD1 agrees at 9 bases. The CDR3 has 15 amino acids. Germline CDR1 and CDR2: MNHEY and SVGAGI. V lost 3 bases to trimming and J lost 9 bases; unmatched junction nucleotides: 6. The CDR3 protein is CASSYSQGAGSPLHF. As DNA, the CDR3 is TGTGCCAGCAGTTATTCACAGGGGGCAGGTTCACCCCTCCACTTT.

The chain is built from TRBV5-6 and TRBJ2-7, with TRBD2 matching over 7 bases. The CDR3 length is 14 residues. After removal of 1 base from V and 2 bases from J, the junction contained 3 bases not matched to a gene. Germline V lookup: CDR1 SGHDT, CDR2 YYEEEE. The CDR3 loop reads CASSLRDYTYEQYF. For the CDR3, the DNA is TGTGCCAGCAGCTTGCGGGACTACACCTACGAGCAGTACTTC.

This rearrangement joins TRBV5-1 to TRBJ2-3; 13 bases align to TRBD2. The germline CDR1 and CDR2 sequences are SGHRS and YFSETQ. The V segment lost 0 bases and the J segment 2 bases; nucleotides outside the gene matches: 6. The CDR3 is 18 residues long. This CDR3 is CASSLVLAGGPLTDTQYF. The CDR3 DNA reads as TGCGCCAGCAGCTTGGTACTAGCGGGAGGGCCTCTCACAGATACGCAGTATTTT.

This clone was counted a single time. V is TRBV11-3 and J is TRBJ2-2, with D maybe TRBD2 (5 bases). CDR1 is SGHNT, CDR2 YENEEA, per germline. Trimming took off 5 bases at V and 3 bases at J, with 16 bases between the two ends. This CDR3 is 16 amino acids long. The CDR3 DNA is TGTGCCAGCAGCCCCACTGGGAGATATCACACCGGGGAGCTGTTTTTT. It specifies CASSPTGRYHTGELFF.

The chain recombines TRBV7-2 with TRBJ2-7; D not resolved. Germline-derived CDR1 and CDR2 are SGHTA and FQGNSA. The CDR3 has 15 residues. Trimming pared 3 bases from V and 1 base from J, leaving 13 bases between. This chain's CDR3 is CASSFTYSSSYEQYF. In DNA, the CDR3 is TGTGCCAGCAGCTTTACCTACTCCTCATCCTACGAGCAGTACTTC.